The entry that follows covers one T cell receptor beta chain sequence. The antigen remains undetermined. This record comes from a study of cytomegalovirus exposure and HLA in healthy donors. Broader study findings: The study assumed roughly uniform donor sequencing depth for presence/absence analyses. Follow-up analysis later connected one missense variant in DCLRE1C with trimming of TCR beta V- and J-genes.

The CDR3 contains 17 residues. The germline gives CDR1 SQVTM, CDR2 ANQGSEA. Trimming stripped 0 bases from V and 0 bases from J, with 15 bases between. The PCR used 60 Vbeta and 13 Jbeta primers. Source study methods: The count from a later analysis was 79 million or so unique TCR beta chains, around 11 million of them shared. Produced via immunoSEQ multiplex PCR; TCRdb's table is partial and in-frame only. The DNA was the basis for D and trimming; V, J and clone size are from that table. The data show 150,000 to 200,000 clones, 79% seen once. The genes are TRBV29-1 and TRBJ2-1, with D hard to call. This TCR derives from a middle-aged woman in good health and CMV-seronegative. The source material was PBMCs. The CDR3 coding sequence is TGCAGCGTTGAAGATCGGAACAGTAAGAGCTCCTACAATGAGCAGTTCTTC. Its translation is CSVEDRNSKSSYNEQFF.